This T cell receptor (beta chain) was sequenced during a study of blood T cell repertoires in COVID-19. Study summary: The study drew acute and convalescent COVID-19 samples from the United States, Italy and Spain.

Authors' processing steps: Nucleated cell number was recorded as an estimate derived from reference gene primer amplification. TCRdb keeps only in-frame clones here, not all; method: immunoSEQ multiplex PCR. That table is the source of V, J and clone size, and D and trimming were worked out from the DNA. The sample includes fewer than 300,000 clones, less than 90% seen only once; the top ten take 9.5% to 15%. This clone has just one count. The J segment lost 0 bases and the V segment lost 5 bases, leaving 10 bases of the junction unmatched. Germline values: CDR1 SGHVS, CDR2 FQNEAQ. The CDR3 loop spans 17 amino acids.

The sequenced sample was peripheral blood. The gene calls are TRBV7-8 and TRBJ2-1, with TRBD1 matching 7 bases. This TCR came from a woman under 40 with COVID-19, enrolled during active disease. CDR3 sequence (DNA): TGTGCCAGCAGCCTGCTAGAGGCAGGGGGCTCCTACAATGAGCAGTTCTTC. Translating gives CASSLLEAGGSYNEQFF.